A single sample is the source of the 14 T cell receptor beta chains below, sequenced in a study of T-cell memory formation after mild COVID-19. TCRdb reanalysed the 5' RACE reads using MiXCR and keeps one entry per CDR3 protein. The table lists approximately 260,000 distinct CDR3 sequences, about a sixth of them singletons, with 3.5% in the top ten. The sequenced sample consisted of PBMCs or a T cell subset sorted from them (not recorded which). The origin of the receptors is a man younger than 35 who had mild COVID-19 (a few samples of this study predate the infection). Cell type and time point are not known.

The chain combines TRBV6-2 or TRBV6-3 with TRBJ2-7; D remains ambiguous. V shed 6 bases and J shed 8 bases, with 14 bases lying between them. This CDR3 has 12 residues. Germline V CDR1 and CDR2: MNHEY, SVGEGT. The CDR3 DNA reads as TGTGCCAGCAGCCCGACCCCTCCGAAGCAGTACGTC. Its translation: CASSPTPPKQYV.

A few counts support this clonotype. The chain couples TRBV7-2 to TRBJ1-1; D possibly corresponds to TRBD1 (5 bases). Germline V lookup: CDR1 SGHTA, CDR2 FQGNSA. The V gene lost 3 bases and the J gene lost 4 bases, with 15 bases spanning the gap. The CDR3 runs 15 residues. The CDR3, as DNA: TGTGCCAGCAGCTTGCGGGGTCGGGGCGGCACTGAAGCTTTCTTT. Amino acids: CASSLRGRGGTEAFF.

This chain connects TRBV29-1 to TRBJ2-7; 8 positions match TRBD1. The CDR3 runs 12 residues. The germline V gene encodes CDR1 SQVTM and CDR2 ANQGSEA. The junction had 3 bases not matched to a gene; V was cut back by 7 bases and J by 1 base. The DNA of the CDR3 is TGCAGCGGAGGGACAGGATCCTACGAGCAGTACTTC. Translation gives CSGGTGSYEQYF.

This chain uses TRBV5-1 with TRBJ1-1; a weak D match, TRBD1 (5 bases). This CDR3 spans 14 amino acids. V lost 2 bases to trimming and J lost 9 bases, with 17 bases between them. Germline V gives CDR1 SGHRS, CDR2 YFSETQ. The DNA for the CDR3 is TGCGCCAGCAGCTTCCAGTTGGGGACGGACAAAGCTTTCTTT. Protein product: CASSFQLGTDKAFF.

V usage is TRBV18 and J usage is TRBJ1-1; D ambiguous. V shed 2 bases and J shed 10 bases, with 8 bases lying between them. The CDR3 covers 11 residues. The germline V gene encodes CDR1 KGHSH and CDR2 LQKENI. CDR3 residues: CASSPGSGAFF. DNA of the CDR3: TGTGCCAGCTCACCAGGGAGCGGAGCTTTCTTT.

This clonotype was picked up many times. CDR3 residues: CSLSGTDTQYF. The CDR3 region has the DNA TGCAGCCTCTCGGGGACAGATACGCAGTATTTT. The rearrangement joins TRBV29-1 to TRBJ2-3, with a possible D match to TRBD2 (5 bases). V dropped 8 bases and J dropped 3 bases, with 9 bases sitting between them. This CDR3 has 11 amino acids. Germline V gives CDR1 SQVTM, CDR2 ANQGSEA.

V and J are TRBV5-1 and TRBJ2-3, with D tentatively TRBD1 (6 bases). V lost 2 bases, J lost 4 bases, and 8 bases lay in between. The CDR3 has 13 residues. CDR1 SGHRS and CDR2 YFSETQ come from the germline V gene. The CDR3 loop is CASSFQGSDTQYF. The CDR3 DNA reads as TGCGCCAGCAGCTTTCAGGGGTCAGATACGCAGTATTTT.

The J gene is TRBJ2-3, the V gene TRBV3-1, with D perhaps matching TRBD2 (5 bases). The ends were cut back, 0 bases at V and 6 bases at J, with 10 bases in the middle. The CDR3 covers 14 residues. Germline CDR1 is LGHDT and CDR2 is YNNKEL (reference sequence). CDR3 in DNA: TGTGCCAGCAGCCAAGATCAGAGGGAGGATACGCAGTATTTT. It encodes CASSQDQREDTQYF.

This clonotype occurred a few times. The chain recombines TRBV9 with TRBJ2-5, with a possible D match to TRBD1 (5 bases). The ends were cut back, 3 bases at V and 5 bases at J, with 14 bases in the middle. This CDR3 comprises 14 residues. Looked up from germline, CDR1 is SGDLS and CDR2 is YYNGEE. The CDR3 reads CASSDPDSRETQYF. CDR3 DNA sequence: TGTGCCAGCAGCGACCCCGACAGTAGGGAGACCCAGTACTTC. Based on the CDR3 plus reference TRBV9 and TRBJ2-5, the full variable domain is DSGVTQTPKHLITATGQRVTLRCSPRSGDLSVYWYQQSLDQGLQFLIQYYNGEERAKGNILERFSAQQFPDLHSELNLSSLELGDSALYFCASSDPDSRETQYFGPGTRLLVL.

Many counts were recorded for this clonotype. The V and J genes are TRBV5-1 and TRBJ2-7; D might be TRBD1 or TRBD2, each matching 6 bases. CDR1 and CDR2 (germline): SGHRS, YFSETQ. Trimming removed 0 bases at V and 6 bases at J, with 13 bases between. CDR3 length: 14 amino acids. The CDR3 sequence: CASSLAPGAIEQYF. Here the CDR3 DNA reads TGCGCCAGCAGCTTGGCCCCGGGGGCGATCGAGCAGTACTTC.

This clonotype was counted at least ten times. The V gene is TRBV7-8, the J gene TRBJ1-3; D gene unclear. The CDR3 length is 14 residues. The germline V gene has CDR1 SGHVS and CDR2 FQNEAQ. V was trimmed by 3 bases and J by 0 bases, leaving 6 bases between them. The CDR3 protein is CASSFNPSGNTIYF. DNA of the CDR3: TGTGCCAGCAGCTTCAACCCCTCTGGAAACACCATATATTTT.

The chain employs TRBV29-1 and TRBJ1-1; D may be TRBD1 (6 bases). The germline gives CDR1 SQVTM, CDR2 ANQGSEA. This CDR3 has 12 amino acids. Deletions cut 7 bases from V and 2 bases from J, with 11 bases between. The CDR3 DNA reads TGCAGCGAGAGACAGGCCAACACTGAAGCTTTCTTT. Its protein is CSERQANTEAFF.

This clonotype came up a few times. V and J are TRBV20-1 and TRBJ2-7; the match to TRBD1 covers 8 bases. Germline values: CDR1 DFQATT, CDR2 SNEGSKA (reference sequence). The length of the CDR3 is 15 residues. V gave up 0 bases and J gave up 0 bases; unmatched junction bases: 4. The CDR3 region is CSARDGTGLSYEQYV. The CDR3 bases are TGCAGTGCTAGAGATGGGACAGGCCTCTCCTACGAGCAGTACGTC.

A few counts support this clonotype. This chain links TRBV6-4 with TRBJ1-1; D is undetermined. V lost 3 bases and J lost 4, with 9 bases in between. Germline CDR1 MRHNA, CDR2 SNTAGT. This CDR3 has 13 residues. CDR3 amino acids: CASSEVEGTEAFF. In nucleotides, the CDR3 is TGTGCCAGCAGTGAGGTCGAGGGCACTGAAGCTTTCTTT.